This T cell receptor beta chain was observed in a study of cytomegalovirus exposure and HLA in healthy donors. General study points: Analyzed later, association rates of TCRs varied across HLA loci, with DRB1 most and HLA-C fewest. In vitro checks showed that a few CMV-associated chains really do target CMV antigens.

Primers included in the PCR were 60 Vbeta and 13 Jbeta primers. TCRdb's copy holds only in-frame clones and misses some; the assay was immunoSEQ multiplex PCR. With 20,000 to 25,000 clones in the sample, the ten largest clones hold more than 20%. The ends lost 0 bases at V and 3 bases at J; junction bases unmatched: 4. The CDR3 length is 15 residues. Germline V CDR1 and CDR2: SGHRS, YFSETQ. Notes on this clone: Its target is unknown.

This TCR came from a man in his fifties or sixties in good health and CMV-seropositive. The rearrangement uses TRBV5-1 and TRBJ2-5, with 8 bases fitting TRBD2. Input material: PBMCs. The CDR3: CASSLVTAGEETQYF. The CDR3 DNA follows: TGCGCCAGCAGCTTGGTCACAGCGGGAGAAGAGACCCAGTACTTC.